Each of the 15 T cell receptor beta chains below was sequenced from the same sample in a study of blood T cell repertoires in COVID-19. The data were produced by immunoSEQ multiplex PCR, yet TCRdb's version contains in-frame clones alone and is incomplete. The sample has some 150,000 clones, approximately 86% seen once. Sequencing used peripheral blood. The receptors come from a woman aged 40 to 49 with active or convalescent COVID-19.

The chain has TRBV3-1 (or the pseudogene TRBV3-2) and TRBJ1-1; tentative D call: TRBD1 (5 bases). Looked up from germline, CDR1 is LGHDT and CDR2 is YNNKEL (reference sequence). The length of the CDR3 is 15 residues. Trimming shortened V by 0 bases and J by 5 bases, and 13 bases separated the two germline ends. Here the CDR3 DNA reads TGTGCCAGCAGCCAAGATTTTATCGGGGGGACTGAAGCTTTCTTT. Translating it yields CASSQDFIGGTEAFF.

This chain uses TRBV5-1 with TRBJ2-7; 9 bases agree with TRBD1. Losses at the gene ends were 0 bases for V and 1 base for J; bases not matched to a gene: 5. Germline V gene sequence: CDR1 SGHRS, CDR2 YFSETQ. The CDR3 has 16 amino acids. The CDR3 region has the DNA TGCGCCAGCAGCTTGGGTTCGGGACAGGGATCCTACGAGCAGTACTTC. Amino acid sequence: CASSLGSGQGSYEQYF. The full variable domain, with the rest looked up from reference TRBV5-1 and TRBJ2-7, is KAGVTQTPRYLIKTRGQQVTLSCSPISGHRSVSWYQQTPGQGLQFLFEYFSETQRNKGNFPGRFSGRQFSNSRSEMNVSTLELGDSALYLCASSLGSGQGSYEQYFGPGTRLTVT.

This chain links TRBV7-2 with TRBJ1-1; TRBD1 agrees at 7 bases. Germline lookup yields CDR1 SGHTA and CDR2 FQGNSA. This CDR3 spans 14 amino acids. V was pared by 1 base and J by 10 bases, with 9 bases of the junction left unmatched. CDR3 nucleotides: TGTGCCAGCAGCTTAGAGGGACAGCCGGTAAGAGCTTTCTTT. It yields the protein CASSLEGQPVRAFF.

The J gene is TRBJ2-5, the V gene TRBV3-1 (or the pseudogene TRBV3-2), with TRBD1 identical over 7 bases. Trimming removed 7 bases from V and 3 bases from J; junction bases left unmatched: 14. Germline V gene sequence: CDR1 LGHDT, CDR2 YNNKEL (reference sequence). The CDR3 sequence is 16 residues long. The CDR3 nucleotides are TGTGCCAGCACCTCATTTCCCGGGACAGTTAAAGAGACCCAGTACTTC. This gives the protein CASTSFPGTVKETQYF.

This sequence joins TRBV19 and TRBJ2-1; tentative D call: TRBD2 (6 bases). V was pared by 3 bases and J by 9 bases, with 15 bases between. Per the germline V gene, CDR1 is LNHDA and CDR2 is SQIVND (reference sequence). This CDR3 comprises 14 residues. This CDR3 is CASSIAGLVGEQFF. The CDR3 nucleotides are TGTGCCAGTAGTATTGCGGGACTGGTTGGTGAGCAGTTCTTC.

The genes are TRBV3-1 (or the pseudogene TRBV3-2) and TRBJ1-6; maybe TRBD1 (6 bases). Per germline, CDR1 LGHDT and CDR2 YNNKEL (reference sequence). The CDR3 is 17 residues long. The V end lost 1 base, the J end lost 1 base, and 11 bases lay between the germline ends. The CDR3 nucleotides are TGTGCCAGCAGCCAAGTGCGGGGGGCTTCCTATAATTCACCCCTCCACTTT. This gives the protein CASSQVRGASYNSPLHF.

V usage is TRBV5-1 and J usage is TRBJ2-2; the D is unclear. The CDR3 runs to 17 residues. V lost 4 bases, J lost 7 bases, and 23 bases lay in between. The germline V gene encodes CDR1 SGHRS and CDR2 YFSETQ. DNA of the CDR3: TGCGCCAGCAGCCCGGGTTCTGTCAGCCGGTCGTACGGGGAGCTGTTTTTT. Translation gives CASSPGSVSRSYGELFF.

The V gene is TRBV6-5, the J gene TRBJ2-3, with 8 bases fitting TRBD1. This CDR3 spans 15 amino acids. Trimming cost V 0 bases and J 4 bases; bases outside gene matches: 3. From germline, CDR1 is MNHEY and CDR2 SVGAGI. CDR3 amino acids: CASSYSGQGPDTQYF. The CDR3 region has the DNA TGTGCCAGCAGTTACTCCGGACAGGGCCCAGATACGCAGTATTTT.

This clone was counted a few times. The CDR3 reads CASSSDRLKPQHF. CDR3 sequence (DNA): TGTGCCAGCAGCTCGGACAGGTTAAAGCCCCAGCATTTT. The J gene is TRBJ1-5, the V gene TRBV27, with 7 nucleotides matching TRBD1. The CDR3 runs 13 residues. Trimming at V came to 6 bases and at J to 8 bases, leaving 7 bases not matched to a gene. Germline V gene sequence: CDR1 MNHEY, CDR2 SMNVEV (reference sequence).

This clone was seen only a few times. This chain's CDR3 is CASSPRQGAVNEQFF. CDR3 nucleotides: TGTGCCAGCAGCCCAAGACAGGGGGCGGTCAATGAGCAGTTCTTC. The chain couples TRBV6-4 to TRBJ2-1; 10 positions match TRBD1. Germline V CDR1 and CDR2: MRHNA, SNTAGT. The CDR3 has 15 amino acids. V lost 6 bases and J lost 6; bases outside the gene matches: 8.

The chain couples TRBV2 to TRBJ2-4, with 9 positions matching TRBD2. Unmatched junction bases numbered 12, after V lost 6 bases and J lost 6 bases. The CDR3 covers 16 residues. From germline, CDR1 is SNHLY and CDR2 FYNNEI. DNA of the CDR3: TGTGCCAGCAGCCAGTATAGCGGGAGTTCCGGAAACATTCAGTACTTC. Translation gives CASSQYSGSSGNIQYF.

This clone was counted once. The J gene is TRBJ2-1, the V gene TRBV18, with TRBD2 identical over 15 bases. CDR1 is KGHSH, CDR2 LQKENI, per germline. The CDR3 runs to 14 residues. V lost 2 bases and J lost 10; bases outside the gene matches: 0. In DNA, the CDR3 is TGTGCCAGCTCACCAGGACTAGCGGGGGGGGAGCAGTTCTTC. As protein: CASSPGLAGGEQFF.

J is TRBJ1-1 and V is TRBV7-2, with D possibly matching TRBD1 (6 bases). V lost 4 bases and J lost 1, with 16 bases in between. Germline V gives CDR1 SGHTA, CDR2 FQGNSA. CDR3 length equals 16 residues. CDR3 in DNA: TGTGCCAGCAGCTCGGACAGTTTTTTGGGGAACACTGAAGCTTTCTTT. This sequence encodes CASSSDSFLGNTEAFF.

A single count supports this clone. The chain joins TRBV2 to TRBJ1-2, with 9 nucleotides matching TRBD1. Germline values: CDR1 SNHLY, CDR2 FYNNEI. Trimming took 6 bases from V and 3 from J; bases not matched to a gene: 14. The CDR3 is 17 amino acids. CDR3 DNA: TGTGCCAGCAGACATGAAGGGTTACAGGGGGCCGACTATGGCTACACCTTC. This sequence encodes CASRHEGLQGADYGYTF.

This chain uses TRBV9 with TRBJ1-5; 10 bases line up with TRBD1. The CDR3 has 16 residues. Germline V gene data show CDR1 as SGDLS and CDR2 as YYNGEE. V dropped 6 bases and J dropped 9; count of bases not matched to a gene: 15. CDR3 DNA sequence: TGTGCCAGCAACCAATTAACGGACAGGGGGGGCGGGCCCCAGCATTTT. Translation gives CASNQLTDRGGGPQHF.